This T cell receptor (beta chain) derives from a study of T cell repertoires in cytomegalovirus infection. Study-wide context: Carrying CMV and the relevant HLA type showed in public TCR beta signatures.

Study-wide results and caveats: There were HLA-C-restricted CMV-specific TCR beta clonotypes dominating the ex vivo response.

Using its own MiXCR run on the reads, TCRdb lists one record per CDR3 protein. The sample consists of about 310,000 distinct CDR3 sequences, around 9.1% of them appearing once. On this clonotype: What it binds is not known.

Germline V gene sequence: CDR1 DFQATT, CDR2 SNEGSKA (reference sequence). The CDR3 has 16 amino acids. With 2 bases clipped from V and 5 bases from J, the junction kept 15 bases outside the gene matches. The chain joins TRBV20-1 to TRBJ2-7; 7 bases match TRBD2. The clonotype comes from a human donor in good health (CMV status not recorded). Some clones in this sample may be carry-over from other donors' samples. Sequencing was performed on PBMCs. The CDR3 loop is CSARPSGSGPTNEQYF. CDR3 coding DNA: TGCAGTGCTAGACCCTCGGGTAGCGGGCCGACGAACGAGCAGTACTTC.